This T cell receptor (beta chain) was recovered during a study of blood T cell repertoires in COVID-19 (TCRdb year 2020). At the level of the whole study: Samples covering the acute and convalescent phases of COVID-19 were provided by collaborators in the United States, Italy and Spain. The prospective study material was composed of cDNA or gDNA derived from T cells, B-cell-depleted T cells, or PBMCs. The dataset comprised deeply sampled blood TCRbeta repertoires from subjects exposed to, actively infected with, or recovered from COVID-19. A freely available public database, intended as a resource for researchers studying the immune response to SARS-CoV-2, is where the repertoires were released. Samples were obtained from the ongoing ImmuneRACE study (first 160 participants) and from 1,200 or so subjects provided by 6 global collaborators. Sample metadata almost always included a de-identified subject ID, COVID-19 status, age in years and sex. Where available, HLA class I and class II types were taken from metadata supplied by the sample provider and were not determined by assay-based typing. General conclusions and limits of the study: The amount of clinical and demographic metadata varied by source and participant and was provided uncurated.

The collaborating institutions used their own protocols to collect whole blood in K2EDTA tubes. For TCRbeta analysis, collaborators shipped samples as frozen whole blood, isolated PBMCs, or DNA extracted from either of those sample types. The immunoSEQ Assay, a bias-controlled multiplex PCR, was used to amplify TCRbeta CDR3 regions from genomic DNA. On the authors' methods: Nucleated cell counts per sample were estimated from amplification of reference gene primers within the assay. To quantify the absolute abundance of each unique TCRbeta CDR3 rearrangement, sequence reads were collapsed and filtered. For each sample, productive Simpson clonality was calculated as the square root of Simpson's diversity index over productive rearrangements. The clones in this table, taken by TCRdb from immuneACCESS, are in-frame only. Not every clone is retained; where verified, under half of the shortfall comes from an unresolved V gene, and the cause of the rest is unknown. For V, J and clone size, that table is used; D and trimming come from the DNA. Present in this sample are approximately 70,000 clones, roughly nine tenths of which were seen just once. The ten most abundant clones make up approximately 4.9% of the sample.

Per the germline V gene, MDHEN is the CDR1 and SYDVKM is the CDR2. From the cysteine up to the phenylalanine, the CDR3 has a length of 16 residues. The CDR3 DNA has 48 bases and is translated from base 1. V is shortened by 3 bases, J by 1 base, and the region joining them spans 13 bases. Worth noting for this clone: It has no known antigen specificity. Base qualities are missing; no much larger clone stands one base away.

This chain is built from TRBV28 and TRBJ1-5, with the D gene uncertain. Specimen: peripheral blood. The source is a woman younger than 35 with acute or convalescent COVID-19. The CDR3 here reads CASSFGSDMSNQPQHF. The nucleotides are TGTGCCAGCAGTTTTGGGTCCGACATGAGCAATCAGCCCCAGCATTTT.